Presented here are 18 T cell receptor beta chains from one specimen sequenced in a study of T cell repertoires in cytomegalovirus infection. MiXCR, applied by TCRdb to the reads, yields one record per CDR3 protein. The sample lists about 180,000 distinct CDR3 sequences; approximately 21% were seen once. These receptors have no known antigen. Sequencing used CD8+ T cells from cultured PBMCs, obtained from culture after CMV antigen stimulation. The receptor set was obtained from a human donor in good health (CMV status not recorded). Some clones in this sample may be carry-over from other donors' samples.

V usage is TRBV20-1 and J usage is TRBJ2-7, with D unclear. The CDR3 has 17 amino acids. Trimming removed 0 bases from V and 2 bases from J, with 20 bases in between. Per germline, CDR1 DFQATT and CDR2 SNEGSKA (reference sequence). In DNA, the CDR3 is TGCAGTGCTAGAGATTCGGGCGCAGAGCCCCCCACCTACGAGCAGTACTTC. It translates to CSARDSGAEPPTYEQYF.

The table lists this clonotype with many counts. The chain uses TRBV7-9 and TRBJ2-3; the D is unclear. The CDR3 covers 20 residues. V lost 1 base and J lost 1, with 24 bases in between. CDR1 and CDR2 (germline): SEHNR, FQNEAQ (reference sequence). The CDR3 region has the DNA TGTGCCAGCAGCTTAGGAACCCCTCACGGAAGCAGGAGAGGCACAGATACGCAGTATTTT. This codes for CASSLGTPHGSRRGTDTQYF.

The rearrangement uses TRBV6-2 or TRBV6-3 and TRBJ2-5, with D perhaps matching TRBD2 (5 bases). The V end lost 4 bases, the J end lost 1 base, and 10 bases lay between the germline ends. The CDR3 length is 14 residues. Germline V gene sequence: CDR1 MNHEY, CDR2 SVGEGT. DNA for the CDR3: TGTGCCAGCAGTTCGCGGACTGCCCAAGAGACCCAGTACTTC. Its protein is CASSSRTAQETQYF.

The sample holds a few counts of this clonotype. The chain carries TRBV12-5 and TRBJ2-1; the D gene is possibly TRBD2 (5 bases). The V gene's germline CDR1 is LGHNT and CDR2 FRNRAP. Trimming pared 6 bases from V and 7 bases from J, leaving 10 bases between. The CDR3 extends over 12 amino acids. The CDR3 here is CASGPPGNEQFF. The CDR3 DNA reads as TGTGCTAGTGGCCCCCCGGGGAATGAGCAGTTCTTC.

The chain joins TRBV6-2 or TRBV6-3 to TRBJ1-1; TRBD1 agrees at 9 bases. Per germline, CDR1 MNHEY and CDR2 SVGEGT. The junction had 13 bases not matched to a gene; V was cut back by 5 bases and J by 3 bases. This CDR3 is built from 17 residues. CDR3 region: CASSTDHRGRIDTEAFF. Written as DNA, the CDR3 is TGTGCCAGCAGTACTGATCACAGGGGGCGGATTGACACTGAAGCTTTCTTT.

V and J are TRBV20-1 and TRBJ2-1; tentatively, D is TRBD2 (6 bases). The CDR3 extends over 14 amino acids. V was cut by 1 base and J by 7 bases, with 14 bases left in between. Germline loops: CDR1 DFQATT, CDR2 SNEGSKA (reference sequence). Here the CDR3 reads CSARGPGLRNEQFF. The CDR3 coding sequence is TGCAGTGCTAGAGGACCGGGACTCCGAAATGAGCAGTTCTTC.

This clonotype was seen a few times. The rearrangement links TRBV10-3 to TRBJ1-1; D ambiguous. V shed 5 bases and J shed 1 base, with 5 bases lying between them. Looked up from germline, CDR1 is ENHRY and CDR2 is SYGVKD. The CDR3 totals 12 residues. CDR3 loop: CAISTANTEAFF. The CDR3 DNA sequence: TGTGCCATCAGTACAGCGAACACTGAAGCTTTCTTT.

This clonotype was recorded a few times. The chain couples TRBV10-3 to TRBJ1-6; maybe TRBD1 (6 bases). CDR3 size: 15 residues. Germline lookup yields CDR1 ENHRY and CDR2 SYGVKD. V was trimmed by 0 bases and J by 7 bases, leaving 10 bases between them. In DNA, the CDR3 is TGTGCCATCAGTGAGTCAAACGGACAGAATTCACCCCTCCACTTT. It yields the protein CAISESNGQNSPLHF.

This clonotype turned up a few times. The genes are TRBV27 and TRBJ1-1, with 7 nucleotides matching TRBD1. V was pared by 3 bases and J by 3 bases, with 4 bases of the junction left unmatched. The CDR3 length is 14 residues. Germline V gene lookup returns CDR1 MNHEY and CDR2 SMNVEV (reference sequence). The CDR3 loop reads CASSFDRVDTEAFF. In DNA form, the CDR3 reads TGTGCCAGCAGTTTCGACAGGGTCGACACTGAAGCTTTCTTT.

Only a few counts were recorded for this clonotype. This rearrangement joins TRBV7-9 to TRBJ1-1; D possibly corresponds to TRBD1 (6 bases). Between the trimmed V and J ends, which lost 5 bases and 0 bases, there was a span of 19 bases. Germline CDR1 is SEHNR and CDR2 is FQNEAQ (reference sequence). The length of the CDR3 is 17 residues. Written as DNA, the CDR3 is TGTGCCAGCAGCCCCGGTGGGGGCAACTTGCTGAACACTGAAGCTTTCTTT. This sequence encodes CASSPGGGNLLNTEAFF. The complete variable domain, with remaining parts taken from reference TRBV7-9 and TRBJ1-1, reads DTGVSQNPRHKITKRGQNVTFRCDPISEHNRLYWYRQTLGQGPEFLTYFQNEAQLEKSRLLSDRFSAERPKGSFSTLEIQRTEQGDSAMYLCASSPGGGNLLNTEAFFGQGTRLTVV.

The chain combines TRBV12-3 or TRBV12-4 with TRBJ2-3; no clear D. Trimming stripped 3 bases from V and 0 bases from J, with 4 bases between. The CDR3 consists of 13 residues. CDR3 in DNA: TGTGCCAGCAGTTTGTTAAGCACAGATACGCAGTATTTT. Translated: CASSLLSTDTQYF.

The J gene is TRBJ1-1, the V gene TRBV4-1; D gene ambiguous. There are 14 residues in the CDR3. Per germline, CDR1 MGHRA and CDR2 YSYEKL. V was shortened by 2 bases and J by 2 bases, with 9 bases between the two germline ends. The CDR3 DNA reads TGCGCCAGCAGCCAACTGACAACCAACACTGAAGCTTTCTTT. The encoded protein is CASSQLTTNTEAFF.

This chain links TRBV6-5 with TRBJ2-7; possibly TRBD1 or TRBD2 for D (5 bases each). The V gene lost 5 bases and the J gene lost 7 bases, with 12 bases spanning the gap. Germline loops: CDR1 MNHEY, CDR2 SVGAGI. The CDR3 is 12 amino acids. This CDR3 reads CASSVGGREQYF. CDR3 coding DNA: TGTGCCAGCAGTGTTGGGGGAAGGGAGCAGTACTTC.

In nucleotides, the CDR3 is TGCAGTCACTTAGCGGGGGGGCAAGATACGCAGTATTTT. This gives the protein CSHLAGGQDTQYF. This sequence joins TRBV20-1 and TRBJ2-3, with TRBD2 matching 11 bases. With 8 bases clipped from V and 5 bases from J, the junction kept 6 bases outside the gene matches. The CDR3 is 13 residues long. Germline-derived CDR1 and CDR2 are DFQATT and SNEGSKA (reference sequence).

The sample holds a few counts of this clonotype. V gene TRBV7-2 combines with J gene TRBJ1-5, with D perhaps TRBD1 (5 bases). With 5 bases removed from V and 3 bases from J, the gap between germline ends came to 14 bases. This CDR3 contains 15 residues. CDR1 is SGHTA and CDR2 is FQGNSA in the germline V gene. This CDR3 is CASSPTGGTNQPQHF. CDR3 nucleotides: TGTGCCAGCAGCCCCACGGGTGGGACCAATCAGCCCCAGCATTTT.

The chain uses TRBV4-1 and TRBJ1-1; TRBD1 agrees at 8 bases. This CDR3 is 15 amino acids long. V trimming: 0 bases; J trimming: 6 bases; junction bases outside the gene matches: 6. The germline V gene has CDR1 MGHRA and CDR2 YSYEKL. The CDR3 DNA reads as TGCGCCAGCAGCCAAGAGGACAGGGAAAGACCTGAAGCTTTCTTT. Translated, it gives CASSQEDRERPEAFF.

CDR3 loop: CASSPPRELNTEAFF. For the CDR3, the DNA is TGCGCCAGCAGCCCCCCTAGGGAGCTGAACACTGAAGCTTTCTTT. This sequence joins TRBV4-1 and TRBJ1-1; D is ambiguous. V gave up 4 bases and J gave up 0 bases, with 12 bases separating them. This CDR3 comprises 15 residues. CDR1 is MGHRA, CDR2 YSYEKL, per germline.

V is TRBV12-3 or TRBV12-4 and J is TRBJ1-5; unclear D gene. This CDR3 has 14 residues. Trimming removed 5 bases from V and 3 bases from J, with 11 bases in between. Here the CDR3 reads CASSPSNFNQPQHF. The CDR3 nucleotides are TGTGCCAGCAGTCCTAGCAATTTCAATCAGCCCCAGCATTTT.